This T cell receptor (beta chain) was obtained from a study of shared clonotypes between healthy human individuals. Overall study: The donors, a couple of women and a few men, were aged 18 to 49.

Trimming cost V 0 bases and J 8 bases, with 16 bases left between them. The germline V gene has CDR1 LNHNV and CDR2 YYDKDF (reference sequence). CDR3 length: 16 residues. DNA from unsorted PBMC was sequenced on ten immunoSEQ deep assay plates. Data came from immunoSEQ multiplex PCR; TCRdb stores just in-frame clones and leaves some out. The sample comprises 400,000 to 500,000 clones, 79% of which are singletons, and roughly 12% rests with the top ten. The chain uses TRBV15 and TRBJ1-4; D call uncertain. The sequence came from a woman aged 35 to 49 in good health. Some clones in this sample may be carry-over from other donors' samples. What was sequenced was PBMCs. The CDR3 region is CATSRDSLPQGEKLFF. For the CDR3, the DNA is TGTGCCACCAGCAGAGATTCACTACCTCAAGGGGAAAAACTGTTTTTT.